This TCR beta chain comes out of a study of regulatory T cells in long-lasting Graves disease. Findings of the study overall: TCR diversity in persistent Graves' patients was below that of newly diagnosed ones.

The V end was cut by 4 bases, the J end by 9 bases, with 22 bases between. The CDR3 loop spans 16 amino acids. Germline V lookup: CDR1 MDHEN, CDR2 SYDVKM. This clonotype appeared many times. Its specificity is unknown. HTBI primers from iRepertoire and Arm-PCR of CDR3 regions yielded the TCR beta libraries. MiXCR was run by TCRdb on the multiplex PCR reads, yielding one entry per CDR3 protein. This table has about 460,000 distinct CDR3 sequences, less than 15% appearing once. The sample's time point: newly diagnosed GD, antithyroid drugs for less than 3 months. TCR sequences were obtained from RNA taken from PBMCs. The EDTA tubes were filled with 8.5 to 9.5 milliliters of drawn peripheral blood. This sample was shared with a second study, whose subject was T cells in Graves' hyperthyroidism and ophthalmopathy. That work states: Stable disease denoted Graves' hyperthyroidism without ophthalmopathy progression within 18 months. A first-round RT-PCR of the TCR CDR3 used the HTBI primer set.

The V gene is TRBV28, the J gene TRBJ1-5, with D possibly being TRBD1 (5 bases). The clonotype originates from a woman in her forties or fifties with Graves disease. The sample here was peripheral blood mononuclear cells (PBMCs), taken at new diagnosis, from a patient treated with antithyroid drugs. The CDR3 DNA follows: TGTGCCAGCAGTTCACCCTCCGGACCTGCGGGACGGCCCCAGCATTTT. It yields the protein CASSSPSGPAGRPQHF. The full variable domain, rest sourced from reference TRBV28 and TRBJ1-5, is DVKVTQSSRYLVKRTGEKVFLECVQDMDHENMFWYRQDPGLGLRLIYFSYDVKMKEKGDIPEGYSVSREKKERFSLILESASTNQTSMYLCASSSPSGPAGRPQHFGDGTRLSIL.